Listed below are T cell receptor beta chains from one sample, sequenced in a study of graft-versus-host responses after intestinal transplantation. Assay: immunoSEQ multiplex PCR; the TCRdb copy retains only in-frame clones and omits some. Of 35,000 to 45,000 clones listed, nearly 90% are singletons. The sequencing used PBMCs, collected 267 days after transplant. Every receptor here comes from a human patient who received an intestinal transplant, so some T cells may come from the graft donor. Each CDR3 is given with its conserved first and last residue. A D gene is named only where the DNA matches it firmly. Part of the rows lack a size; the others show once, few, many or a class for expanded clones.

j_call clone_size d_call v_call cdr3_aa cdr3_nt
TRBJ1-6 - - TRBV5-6 CASSPDPGSSPLHF TGTGCCAGCAGCCCCGACCCAGGCAGTTCACCCCTCCACTTT
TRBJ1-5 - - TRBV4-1 CASSQGLGAAGKGQPQHF TGCGCCAGCAGCCAAGGGCTGGGGGCGGCGGGGAAGGGTCAGCCCCAGCATTTT
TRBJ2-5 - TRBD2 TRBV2 CASRGLAGGPETQYF TGTGCCAGCAGAGGACTAGCGGGGGGGCCGGAGACCCAGTACTTC
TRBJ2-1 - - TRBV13 CASSPTGLSSYNEQFF TGTGCCAGCAGCCCGACAGGTCTTAGCTCCTACAATGAGCAGTTCTTC
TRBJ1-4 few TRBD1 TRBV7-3 CASSSIPGQGNEKLFF TGTGCCAGCAGCTCAATACCGGGACAGGGTAATGAAAAACTGTTTTTT
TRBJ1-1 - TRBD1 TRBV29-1 CSVEDLRGAVGDTEAFF TGCAGCGTTGAAGATCTCAGGGGGGCGGTCGGGGACACTGAAGCTTTCTTT
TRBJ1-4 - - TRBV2 CASSETRISATNEKLFF TGTGCCAGCAGTGAGACCAGAATCTCGGCAACTAATGAAAAACTGTTTTTT
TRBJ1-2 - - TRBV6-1 CASSESRPSYGYTF TGTGCCAGCAGTGAATCTCGTCCGAGCTATGGCTACACCTTC
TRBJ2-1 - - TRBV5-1 CASSGGNEQFF TGCGCCAGCTCGGGCGGCAATGAGCAGTTCTTC
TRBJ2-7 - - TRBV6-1 CASSDGRGYEQYF TGTGCCAGCAGTGACGGCAGGGGTTACGAGCAGTACTTC
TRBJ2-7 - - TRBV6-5 CASTWGVTYEQYF TGTGCCAGTACCTGGGGGGTGACCTACGAGCAGTACTTC
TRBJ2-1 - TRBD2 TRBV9 CASSPSGRSSYNEQFF TGTGCCAGCAGCCCTAGCGGGAGGAGCTCCTACAATGAGCAGTTCTTC
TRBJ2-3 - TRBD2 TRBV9 CASSVTSGLVDTQYF TGTGCCAGCAGCGTAACTAGCGGTTTGGTTGATACGCAGTATTTT
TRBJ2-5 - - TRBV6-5 CASTPASHQETQYF TGTGCCAGCACCCCAGCCTCCCACCAAGAGACCCAGTACTTC
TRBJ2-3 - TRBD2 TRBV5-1 CASSLDSLAGDTQYF TGCGCCAGCAGCTTGGATTCGCTAGCGGGGGATACGCAGTATTTT
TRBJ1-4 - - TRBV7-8 CASSLQGGVEKLFF TGTGCCAGCAGCTTACAGGGAGGGGTAGAAAAACTGTTTTTT
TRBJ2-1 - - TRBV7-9 CASSLISGNEQFF TGTGCCAGCAGCTTGATATCGGGCAATGAGCAGTTCTTC
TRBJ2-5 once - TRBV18 CASSPDRQETQYF TGTGCCAGCTCACCGGACCGCCAAGAGACCCAGTACTTC
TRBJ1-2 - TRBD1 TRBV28 CASSLGQGAGGYTF TGTGCCAGCAGTTTGGGACAGGGGGCAGGTGGCTACACCTTC
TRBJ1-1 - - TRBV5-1 CASSWRGGMNTEAFF TGCGCCAGCAGCTGGAGAGGGGGGATGAACACTGAAGCTTTCTTT
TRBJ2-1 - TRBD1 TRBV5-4 CASSPRTGDNEQFF TGTGCCAGCAGCCCCCGGACAGGGGACAATGAGCAGTTCTTC
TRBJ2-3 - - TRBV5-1 CASSLGYQFPDTQYF TGCGCCAGCAGCTTGGGATACCAATTCCCAGATACGCAGTATTTT
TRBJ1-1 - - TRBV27 CASSSQGMNTEAFF TGTGCCAGCAGTTCACAGGGTATGAACACTGAAGCTTTCTTT
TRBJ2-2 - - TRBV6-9 CASSSHRRVFF TGTGCCAGCAGCTCCCACAGGAGGGTGTTTTTT
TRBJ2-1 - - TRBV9 CASSVDAYNEQFF TGTGCCAGCAGCGTCGACGCTTACAATGAGCAGTTCTTC
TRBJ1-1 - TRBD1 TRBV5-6 CASSLGGTGITEAFF TGTGCCAGCAGCTTGGGTGGGACAGGGATCACTGAAGCTTTCTTT
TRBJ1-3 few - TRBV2 CANVRRDSGNTIYF TGTGCCAACGTGAGACGGGACTCTGGAAACACCATATATTTT
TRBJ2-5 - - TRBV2 CASSETPTGLGETQYF TGTGCCAGCAGTGAGACACCGACAGGCCTCGGGGAGACCCAGTACTTC
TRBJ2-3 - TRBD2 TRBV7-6 CASSRLSSGGADTQYF TGTGCCAGCAGCCGTCTCTCTAGCGGGGGTGCAGATACGCAGTATTTT
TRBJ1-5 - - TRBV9 CASSVEGLAQPQHF TGTGCCAGCAGCGTAGAAGGGTTGGCTCAGCCCCAGCATTTT
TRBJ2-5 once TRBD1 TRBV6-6 CASSYPSDRGKIEQYF TGTGCCAGCAGTTACCCTTCGGACAGGGGGAAGATTGAGCAGTACTTC
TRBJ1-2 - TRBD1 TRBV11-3 CASRQGLCGYTF TGTGCCAGCCGACAGGGGTTGTGTGGCTACACCTTC
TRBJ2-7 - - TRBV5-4 CASSSPGQTYEQYF TGTGCCAGCAGCAGCCCGGGACAAACCTACGAGCAGTACTTC
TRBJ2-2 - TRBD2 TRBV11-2 CASSLRSLAGNTGELFF TGTGCCAGCAGCTTACGATCCCTAGCGGGGAACACCGGGGAGCTGTTTTTT
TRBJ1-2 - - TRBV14 CASPADGYTF TGTGCCAGCCCAGCGGATGGCTACACCTTC
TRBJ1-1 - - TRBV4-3 CASRLGGNEAFF TGCGCCAGCCGGCTTGGGGGCAATGAAGCTTTCTTT
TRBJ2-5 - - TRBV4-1 CASSPKSGAQETQYF TGCGCCAGCAGCCCGAAGTCAGGGGCGCAAGAGACCCAGTACTTC
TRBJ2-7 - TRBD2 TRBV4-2 CASSQDRGGPYEQYF TGTGCCAGCAGCCAAGATCGGGGGGGCCCCTACGAGCAGTACTTC
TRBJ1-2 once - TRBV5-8 CASSSRAASGYTF TGTGCCAGCAGCTCAAGGGCCGCGTCTGGCTACACCTTC
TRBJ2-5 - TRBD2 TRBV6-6 CASSYWEGTEGTQYF TGTGCCAGCAGTTACTGGGAGGGGACTGAAGGGACCCAGTACTTC